This T cell receptor (beta chain) appears in the sequencing data of a study of T cells after yellow fever vaccination. TCRdb processed the 5' RACE reads anew with MiXCR; each CDR3 protein has one entry. This sample yields some 340,000 distinct CDR3 sequences, of which roughly 4% are seen a single time; approximately 25% belongs to the top ten. Overall study results and limits: Although the secondary response was weaker, it peaked faster, at day 5 versus 15. Abundant contaminating clonotypes from the bulk population could appear in FACS-sorted repertoires. Subsequent to the booster, the majority of primary-vaccination clones reappeared (approximately 95% CD4, 88% CD8).

A remark on this clonotype: Its antigen is undetermined.

The germline V gene encodes CDR1 SGHVS and CDR2 FQNEAQ. The CDR3 sequence is 14 residues long. The V and J ends lost 3 bases and 5 bases respectively, with 10 bases between them. The clonotype originates from a man in his late teens or twenties who received the YFV17D yellow fever vaccine. The chain is built from TRBV7-8 and TRBJ2-2, with a weak D call TRBD2 (5 bases). Sequenced here: PBMCs, sampled 5 days after the yellow fever booster vaccination. The CDR3 here is CASSFRTFTGELFF. The CDR3 nucleotides are TGTGCCAGCAGCTTCCGGACTTTTACCGGGGAGCTGTTTTTT.